This T cell receptor beta chain originates from a study of cytomegalovirus exposure and HLA in healthy donors. This clone has a single count. 60 Vbeta and 13 Jbeta primers were used in PCR. Profiled with immunoSEQ multiplex PCR; TCRdb holds only in-frame clones, not every one. The repertoire holds about 160,000 clones, with around 83% as singletons. Germline V lookup: CDR1 MGHRA, CDR2 YSYEKL. This CDR3 spans 15 amino acids. V lost 3 bases, J lost 3 bases, and 4 bases stayed unmatched. The sequence was obtained from a man aged 50 or older in good health and CMV-seropositive. V is TRBV4-1 and J is TRBJ2-7; 11 nucleotides line up with TRBD2. Sequencing was carried out using PBMCs. CDR3 loop: CASSHLAGGRYEQYF. The CDR3 DNA follows: TGCGCCAGCAGCCACTTAGCGGGGGGGCGCTACGAGCAGTACTTC.